The 18 T cell receptor beta chains below come from one sample, sequenced in a study of blood T cell repertoires in COVID-19. Some clones are missing from TCRdb's copy, which holds only in-frame ones; the method was immunoSEQ multiplex PCR. The sample has a few hundred thousand clones, roughly 86% seen once; the top ten hold 7.8%. The sample comprised peripheral blood. All receptors come from a woman aged 50 to 65 who had recovered from COVID-19.

The rearrangement uses TRBV6-1 and TRBJ1-2; TRBD1 aligns across 7 bases. The V gene end was trimmed by 2 bases and the J gene end by 3 bases; junction bases not matched to a gene: 3. The CDR3 consists of 14 residues. From germline, CDR1 is MNHNS and CDR2 SASEGT. CDR3 bases: TGTGCCAGCAGTGAAAGGGGGCCCCACTATGGCTACACCTTC. It codes for CASSERGPHYGYTF.

The gene calls are TRBV6-2 or TRBV6-3 and TRBJ1-3, with D possibly being TRBD1 (5 bases). The germline V and J ends were trimmed by 4 bases and 13 bases, with 11 bases remaining between them. The germline CDR1 and CDR2 sequences are MNHEY and SVGEGT. There are 11 residues in the CDR3. The CDR3 bases are TGTGCCAGCAGTTCGGGACTGAGAATATATTTT. Its translation is CASSSGLRIYF.

The chain is built from TRBV28 and TRBJ1-1; weak D call: TRBD1 (6 bases). V lost 5 bases, J lost 12 bases, and 13 bases lay in between. Germline lookup yields CDR1 MDHEN and CDR2 SYDVKM. The CDR3 runs 11 residues. The CDR3 here is CASSIGQRSFF. Written as DNA, the CDR3 is TGTGCCAGCAGTATTGGACAGCGGTCTTTCTTT.

This chain links TRBV28 with TRBJ2-3; 8 positions agree with TRBD1. CDR3 length: 15 amino acids. The germline V gene has CDR1 MDHEN and CDR2 SYDVKM. With 5 bases clipped from V and 1 base from J, the junction kept 5 bases outside the gene matches. CDR3 sequence (DNA): TGTGCCAGCAGTCCTCAGGGGGCAGGCACAGATACGCAGTATTTT. This gives the protein CASSPQGAGTDTQYF. Variable domain in full (rest from reference TRBV28 and TRBJ2-3): DVKVTQSSRYLVKRTGEKVFLECVQDMDHENMFWYRQDPGLGLRLIYFSYDVKMKEKGDIPEGYSVSREKKERFSLILESASTNQTSMYLCASSPQGAGTDTQYFGPGTRLTVL.

The J gene is TRBJ2-1, the V gene TRBV5-1; 15 nucleotides match TRBD2. This CDR3 has 14 amino acids. V was pared by 4 bases and J by 15 bases, with 8 bases of the junction left unmatched. Germline CDR1 reads SGHRS; CDR2 reads YFSETQ. The CDR3, as DNA: TGCGCCAGCAGCACCGGGACTAGCGGGGGGACCGGGTTCTTC. It specifies CASSTGTSGGTGFF.

The chain joins TRBV24-1 to TRBJ2-3, with D possibly TRBD2 on 5 matching bases. The germline V gene has CDR1 KGHDR and CDR2 SFDVKD. Deletions cut 5 bases from V and 2 bases from J, with 13 bases between. The CDR3 consists of 15 residues. CDR3 loop: CATSVSGKSTDTQYF. In nucleotides, the CDR3 is TGTGCCACCAGTGTATCGGGGAAGTCCACAGATACGCAGTATTTT.

The chain employs TRBV19 and TRBJ1-6; 9 bases are shared with TRBD1. Per germline, CDR1 LNHDA and CDR2 SQIVND (reference sequence). The CDR3 is made up of 17 amino acids. V dropped 5 bases and J dropped 0; count of bases not matched to a gene: 5. In DNA, the CDR3 is TGTGCCAGTAGTGGTGGGACAGGGAGCTCCTATAATTCACCCCTCCACTTT. It specifies CASSGGTGSSYNSPLHF.

This chain's CDR3 is CALKISGTGPYEQYF. The CDR3 DNA reads as TGTGCCCTAAAAATTTCCGGGACAGGCCCCTACGAGCAGTACTTC. The gene calls are TRBV21-1 and TRBJ2-7; the table's TRBD1 call for D was not verified on the DNA. TRBV21-1 is a known pseudogene. The CDR3 sequence is 15 residues long.

The chain recombines TRBV6-5 with TRBJ2-7, with D possibly being TRBD1 (6 bases). The germline CDR1 and CDR2 sequences are MNHEY and SVGAGI. This CDR3 region has 12 residues. V lost 8 bases, J lost 3 bases, and 11 bases lay in between. The CDR3 loop is CASGQGNYEQYF. CDR3 bases: TGTGCCAGCGGGCAGGGGAACTACGAGCAGTACTTC.

The gene calls are TRBV9 and TRBJ1-6; D remains unclear. Trimming pared 0 bases from V and 9 bases from J, leaving 10 bases between. The CDR3 has 14 amino acids. Per germline, CDR1 SGDLS and CDR2 YYNGEE. CDR3 loop: CASSVGAVSSPLHF. The CDR3, as DNA: TGTGCCAGCAGCGTAGGGGCAGTCTCTTCACCCCTCCACTTT.

The chain is built from TRBV2 and TRBJ2-2, with TRBD2 identical over 9 bases. The length of the CDR3 is 12 residues. CDR1 and CDR2 from the germline V gene are SNHLY and FYNNEI. This CDR3 reads CGSGSGTGELFF. The CDR3 region has the DNA TGTGGTAGCGGGAGCGGCACCGGGGAGCTGTTTTTT.

Turning to this clone: Other nucleotide sequences from this sample produce the same CDR3. The chain joins TRBV7-8 to TRBJ2-2, with 7 bases lining up with TRBD1. J gave up 3 bases and V 1 base, and 2 bases lay outside the gene matches. Germline V CDR1 and CDR2: SGHVS, FQNEAQ. The CDR3 is 15 residues long. The CDR3 coding sequence is TGTGCCAGCAGCTTAGGACAGGGAGACACCGGGGAGCTGTTTTTT. Protein: CASSLGQGDTGELFF.

This chain links TRBV28 with TRBJ2-2; 10 nucleotides line up with TRBD1. Trimming took 8 bases from V and 0 from J; bases not matched to a gene: 3. From germline, CDR1 is MDHEN and CDR2 SYDVKM. The CDR3 extends over 15 amino acids. The CDR3 DNA reads as TGTGCCAGCGTGACAGGGGGCGCGAACACCGGGGAGCTGTTTTTT. Its translation is CASVTGGANTGELFF.

The rearrangement uses TRBV5-1 and TRBJ2-5; D might be TRBD2 (6 bases). Trimming took off 5 bases at V and 5 bases at J, with 19 bases between the two ends. CDR3 length equals 15 residues. Per germline, CDR1 SGHRS and CDR2 YFSETQ. The CDR3: CASSGGNYFGETQYF. The CDR3 DNA reads TGCGCCAGCAGTGGGGGGAATTATTTTGGGGAGACCCAGTACTTC.

The chain combines TRBV19 with TRBJ2-5; D is ambiguous. This CDR3 has 15 residues. Trimming removed 3 bases at V and 2 bases at J, with 13 bases between. Germline CDR1 reads LNHDA; CDR2 reads SQIVND (reference sequence). CDR3 protein: CASSMTLVVQETQYF. The DNA of the CDR3 is TGTGCCAGTAGTATGACATTAGTGGTACAAGAGACCCAGTACTTC.

The chain carries TRBV30 and TRBJ1-1; D might be TRBD1 (6 bases). Germline V CDR1 and CDR2: GTSNPN, SVGIG (reference sequence). V lost 4 bases to trimming and J lost 7 bases, with 16 bases between them. The CDR3 covers 13 residues. CDR3 protein: CAWKRQGTIEAFF. The CDR3 region has the DNA TGTGCCTGGAAACGGCAGGGGACTATTGAAGCTTTCTTT.

V gene TRBV29-1 combines with J gene TRBJ2-3; D is possibly TRBD1 (7 bases). CDR1 SQVTM and CDR2 ANQGSEA come from the germline V gene. The CDR3 runs 17 residues. V lost 4 bases, J lost 5 bases, and 25 bases lay in between. The CDR3 DNA reads TGCAGCGTTGTATCCCCTAGCGACAGGGCGTTAAGAGATACGCAGTATTTT. It specifies CSVVSPSDRALRDTQYF.

The chain couples TRBV24-1 to TRBJ2-3; 13 positions match TRBD2. The ends lost 4 bases at V and 6 bases at J; junction bases unmatched: 9. The CDR3 consists of 17 residues. The V gene's germline CDR1 is KGHDR and CDR2 SFDVKD. The CDR3 sequence: CATSEVGTSGESDTQYF. The CDR3 DNA sequence: TGTGCCACCAGTGAAGTTGGGACTAGCGGGGAATCGGATACGCAGTATTTT.